Shown below are 22 T cell receptor beta chains from a single sample sequenced in a study of regulatory T cells in long-lasting Graves disease (dated by TCRdb to the early 2020s). The sample's time point label, in plain terms: newly diagnosed GD, antithyroid drugs for less than 3 months. RNA was extracted from PBMCs in TRIzol for both TCR sequencing and RNA sequencing. Library creation used multiplex PCR. The sample was run on an Illumina HiSeq 4000. To build TCR beta libraries, CDR3 regions were amplified by Arm-PCR using iRepertoire HTBI primers. The public sequencing data were trimmed at Q25 with fastp and processed into clonotypes with MiXCR by TCRdb, which kept only in-frame beta chains. Identical CDR3 proteins give one entry, which carries the most common genes and DNA. The sample profile shows about 620,000 distinct CDR3 sequences; approximately 15% of them were found once. The ten largest clones represent 15% to 20% of the sample.

These same records also appear under a second study, on T cells in Graves' hyperthyroidism and ophthalmopathy.

This material consisted of peripheral blood mononuclear cells (PBMCs), taken at new diagnosis, from a patient treated with antithyroid drugs. Every receptor here comes from a woman aged 25 to 39 with Graves disease. Donor details come from another sample of the same person, matched by shared clones.

This clonotype has more than one count but fewer than ten. Since a much larger clone is just one base distant, this may be a read error. The chain uses TRBV7-9 and TRBJ2-3, with 8 bases fitting TRBD2. CDR1 SEHNR and CDR2 FQNEAQ come from the germline V gene (reference sequence). The CDR3 has 16 residues. For the CDR3, the DNA is TGTGCCAGCAGCGGAGTCGGGAGGGTTCGGTCAGATGCGCAGTATTTT. Amino acid sequence: CASSGVGRVRSDAQYF. The complete variable domain, with remaining parts taken from reference TRBV7-9 and TRBJ2-3, reads DTGVSQNPRHKITKRGQNVTFRCDPISEHNRLYWYRQTLGQGPEFLTYFQNEAQLEKSRLLSDRFSAERPKGSFSTLEIQRTEQGDSAMYLCASSGVGRVRSDAQYFGPGTRLTVL.

This chain uses TRBV28 with TRBJ2-7; 7 positions match TRBD2. With 8 bases clipped from V and 0 bases from J, the junction kept 4 bases outside the gene matches. In germline, CDR1 is MDHEN, CDR2 SYDVKM. This CDR3 comprises 13 residues. CDR3 region: CASALAASYEQYF. CDR3 bases: TGTGCCAGCGCGCTAGCGGCCTCCTACGAGCAGTACTTC. The full variable domain, in which reference TRBV28 and TRBJ2-7 provide the parts outside the CDR3, is DVKVTQSSRYLVKRTGEKVFLECVQDMDHENMFWYRQDPGLGLRLIYFSYDVKMKEKGDIPEGYSVSREKKERFSLILESASTNQTSMYLCASALAASYEQYFGPGTRLTVT.

The chain combines TRBV5-1 with TRBJ1-1; TRBD1 agrees at 8 bases. The CDR3 totals 14 residues. Germline lookup yields CDR1 SGHRS and CDR2 YFSETQ. Trimming took 0 bases from V and 4 from J; bases not matched to a gene: 2. The CDR3 protein is CASSLDTGGTEAFF. Here the CDR3 DNA reads TGCGCCAGCAGCTTGGACACAGGGGGCACTGAAGCTTTCTTT.

This clonotype was found a few times. V and J are TRBV19 and TRBJ1-4; D is unresolved. CDR1 and CDR2 from the germline V gene are LNHDA and SQIVND (reference sequence). CDR3 length: 12 amino acids. With 9 bases removed from V and 6 bases from J, the gap between germline ends came to 11 bases. As DNA, the CDR3 is TGTGCCAGCGAGGCCCCGGATGAAAAACTGTTTTTT. Translated, it gives CASEAPDEKLFF.

This clonotype turned up a few times. The chain uses TRBV19 and TRBJ2-4; perhaps TRBD1 as D (5 bases). V was shortened by 8 bases and J by 5 bases, with 13 bases between the two germline ends. The CDR3 totals 13 residues. Germline V gene sequence: CDR1 LNHDA, CDR2 SQIVND (reference sequence). In nucleotides, the CDR3 is TGTGCCAGTTCTATCGGCAGGGAAAACATTCAGTACTTC. Its translation is CASSIGRENIQYF.

This clonotype was detected ten times or more. The chain carries TRBV5-1 and TRBJ2-3, with D unresolved. The CDR3 runs to 14 residues. Germline V lookup: CDR1 SGHRS, CDR2 YFSETQ. V lost 1 base, J lost 5 bases, and 11 bases lay in between. In nucleotides, the CDR3 is TGCGCCAGCAGCTTGTGGGAAGGTCGAGATACGCAGTATTTT. Its protein is CASSLWEGRDTQYF. Filled out from reference TRBV5-1 and TRBJ2-3, the complete variable domain reads KAGVTQTPRYLIKTRGQQVTLSCSPISGHRSVSWYQQTPGQGLQFLFEYFSETQRNKGNFPGRFSGRQFSNSRSEMNVSTLELGDSALYLCASSLWEGRDTQYFGPGTRLTVL.

This clonotype was seen repeatedly, ten times or more. The chain has TRBV12-3 or TRBV12-4 and TRBJ2-2, with D possibly TRBD1 on 6 matching bases. CDR3 length: 17 amino acids. Trimming left V 6 bases short and J 2 bases short, with 19 bases between. CDR3 DNA: TGTGCCAGCAGCCAGAGGATTGGACAGACAAACACCGGGGAGCTGTTTTTT. Translation: CASSQRIGQTNTGELFF.

The rearrangement uses TRBV12-3 or TRBV12-4 and TRBJ2-2; D is ambiguous. V dropped 4 bases and J dropped 7 bases, with 19 bases sitting between them. The length of the CDR3 is 16 residues. The CDR3 loop reads CASSYSRRRADGELFF. The CDR3 DNA reads TGTGCCAGCAGTTATTCCCGTCGGAGAGCCGACGGGGAGCTGTTTTTT.

There are many counts of this clonotype. V is TRBV7-2 and J is TRBJ2-7; TRBD1 might be the D (5 bases). V lost 5 bases and J lost 3, with 17 bases in between. Germline CDR1 SGHTA, CDR2 FQGNSA. This CDR3 has 15 residues. CDR3 sequence: CASSRNSDNNYEQYF. In DNA form, the CDR3 reads TGTGCCAGCAGCCGCAATTCGGACAATAACTACGAGCAGTACTTC. The variable domain in full, with the rest retrieved from reference TRBV7-2 and TRBJ2-7, is GAGVSQSPSNKVTEKGKDVELRCDPISGHTALYWYRQSLGQGLEFLIYFQGNSAPDKSGLPSDRFSAERTGGSVSTLTIQRTQQEDSAVYLCASSRNSDNNYEQYFGPGTRLTVT.

For this clonotype: A much bigger clone sits one base away, suggesting this may be a read error. The genes are TRBV28 and TRBJ1-6; TRBD1 might be the D (6 bases). Germline-derived CDR1 and CDR2 are MDHEN and SYDVKM. The V end lost 4 bases, the J end lost 18 bases, and 13 bases lay between the germline ends. The CDR3 length is 11 residues. The CDR3 DNA reads as TGTGCCAGCAGTTCGAAGGGGGGGCCCCACTTT. Translating it yields CASSSKGGPHF.

This clonotype was counted many times. The chain uses TRBV11-2 and TRBJ2-1, with D unclear. The CDR3 totals 17 residues. Germline V lookup: CDR1 SGHAT, CDR2 FQNNGV. Trimming removed 1 base from V and 3 bases from J, with 16 bases in between. The CDR3 bases are TGTGCCAGCAGCTTAGTTCCTCCCTCCCCGAACTACAATGAGCAGTTCTTC. This translates into CASSLVPPSPNYNEQFF.

This clonotype came up many times. The CDR3 region is CSASGTEKGPFF. The CDR3 bases are TGCAGTGCTTCCGGGACAGAGAAAGGTCCTTTCTTT. The chain links TRBV20-1 to TRBJ1-1, with TRBD1 matching 7 bases. The germline CDR1 and CDR2 sequences are DFQATT and SNEGSKA (reference sequence). Trimming cost V 5 bases and J 12 bases; bases outside gene matches: 12. CDR3 length: 12 residues.

This clonotype was observed many times. The rearrangement uses TRBV28 and TRBJ1-1; a weak D match, TRBD1 (5 bases). This CDR3 comprises 14 residues. The V end lost 2 bases, the J end lost 1 base, and 8 bases lay between the germline ends. From germline, CDR1 is MDHEN and CDR2 SYDVKM. CDR3 DNA sequence: TGTGCCAGCAGTTTAGGACACAAGAACACTGAAGCTTTCTTT. It codes for CASSLGHKNTEAFF.

The chain is built from TRBV7-2 and TRBJ1-2; weak D call: TRBD1 (5 bases). Deletions cut 5 bases from V and 2 bases from J, with 18 bases between. Germline V lookup: CDR1 SGHTA, CDR2 FQGNSA. This CDR3 contains 16 residues. The CDR3 protein is CASSPAGGRDNYGYTF. The CDR3 nucleotides read TGTGCCAGCAGCCCCGCAGGTGGCAGGGACAACTATGGCTACACCTTC. Complete variable domain (other parts from reference TRBV7-2 and TRBJ1-2): GAGVSQSPSNKVTEKGKDVELRCDPISGHTALYWYRQSLGQGLEFLIYFQGNSAPDKSGLPSDRFSAERTGGSVSTLTIQRTQQEDSAVYLCASSPAGGRDNYGYTFGSGTRLTVV.

This clonotype was seen ten or more times. V gene TRBV7-9 combines with J gene TRBJ2-2; 10 bases align to TRBD1. V trimming: 8 bases; J trimming: 4 bases; junction bases outside the gene matches: 1. This CDR3 has 13 residues. Looked up from germline, CDR1 is SEHNR and CDR2 is FQNEAQ (reference sequence). CDR3 loop: CASGQGVTGELFF. The CDR3 bases are TGTGCCAGCGGACAGGGGGTCACCGGGGAGCTGTTTTTT.

This clonotype was recorded at least ten times. The V gene is TRBV30, the J gene TRBJ1-6; 9 bases line up with TRBD1. CDR1 is GTSNPN, CDR2 SVGIG, per germline (reference sequence). CDR3 length equals 15 residues. Trimming removed 3 bases from V and 7 bases from J; junction bases left unmatched: 7. The DNA of the CDR3 is TGTGCCTGGAGCGAACCCGGGACAGGGAATTCACCCCTCCACTTT. Its translation: CAWSEPGTGNSPLHF. Based on the CDR3 plus reference TRBV30 and TRBJ1-6, the full variable domain is SQTIHQWPATLVQPVGSPLSLECTVEGTSNPNLYWYRQAAGRGLQLLFYSVGIGQISSEVPQNLSASRPQDRQFILSSKKLLLSDSGFYLCAWSEPGTGNSPLHFGNGTRLTVT.

This clonotype was observed at least ten times. This chain joins TRBV12-3 or TRBV12-4 and TRBJ2-2; D remains unclear. CDR3 length: 12 residues. V dropped 8 bases and J dropped 3 bases, with 7 bases sitting between them. CDR3 in amino acids: CASVGYTGELFF. The CDR3 DNA reads TGTGCCAGCGTTGGGTACACCGGGGAGCTGTTTTTT.

This clonotype appeared many times. The chain uses TRBV6-1 and TRBJ2-7; D assignment may be TRBD1 or TRBD2 (5 bases each). V was pared by 8 bases and J by 7 bases, with 15 bases between. Germline-derived CDR1 and CDR2 are MNHNS and SASEGT. There are 12 residues in the CDR3. The CDR3 sequence: CASGTPRGEQYF. The CDR3 region has the DNA TGTGCCAGCGGGACGCCGCGAGGGGAGCAGTACTTC.

This clonotype was observed a handful of times. The J gene is TRBJ2-1, the V gene TRBV6-5, with 9 nucleotides matching TRBD2. The CDR3 has 15 amino acids. Trimming removed 4 bases from V and 4 bases from J; junction bases left unmatched: 5. From germline, CDR1 is MNHEY and CDR2 SVGAGI. CDR3 amino acids: CASSWASGTYNEQFF. Here the CDR3 DNA reads TGTGCCAGCAGTTGGGCTAGCGGGACGTACAATGAGCAGTTCTTC.

This clonotype has only a few counts. The V call is TRBV27, the J call TRBJ2-2, with D perhaps matching TRBD1 (5 bases). V lost 5 bases, J lost 6 bases, and 22 bases lay in between. From germline, CDR1 is MNHEY and CDR2 SMNVEV (reference sequence). The CDR3 is 17 amino acids. CDR3 bases: TGTGCCAGCAGTGGAAGGACATCCGGGTTGAAGGCCGGGGAGCTGTTTTTT. Translating it yields CASSGRTSGLKAGELFF.

This clonotype was recorded at least ten times. The V call is TRBV7-3, the J call TRBJ2-7; 8 bases line up with TRBD2. This CDR3 is 14 amino acids long. CDR1 is SGHTA and CDR2 is FQGTGA in the germline V gene. After removal of 0 bases from V and 6 bases from J, the junction contained 4 bases not matched to a gene. This CDR3 reads CASSLTGLASEQYF. The DNA of the CDR3 is TGTGCCAGCAGCTTAACCGGACTAGCCTCCGAGCAGTACTTC. The whole variable domain, filled in from reference TRBV7-3 and TRBJ2-7, reads GAGVSQTPSNKVTEKGKYVELRCDPISGHTALYWYRQSLGQGPEFLIYFQGTGAADDSGLPNDRFFAVRPEGSVSTLKIQRTERGDSAVYLCASSLTGLASEQYFGPGTRLTVT.

This clonotype was picked up a small number of times. The V call is TRBV30, the J call TRBJ2-5; 7 bases line up with TRBD2. Germline CDR1 is GTSNPN and CDR2 is SVGIG (reference sequence). Trimming removed 2 bases from V and 6 bases from J; junction bases left unmatched: 6. CDR3 length: 13 residues. The CDR3 here is CAWSPGGGKTQYF. The DNA of the CDR3 is TGTGCCTGGAGTCCTGGGGGGGGAAAGACCCAGTACTTC. The full variable domain, in which reference TRBV30 and TRBJ2-5 provide the parts outside the CDR3, is SQTIHQWPATLVQPVGSPLSLECTVEGTSNPNLYWYRQAAGRGLQLLFYSVGIGQISSEVPQNLSASRPQDRQFILSSKKLLLSDSGFYLCAWSPGGGKTQYFGPGTRLLVL.